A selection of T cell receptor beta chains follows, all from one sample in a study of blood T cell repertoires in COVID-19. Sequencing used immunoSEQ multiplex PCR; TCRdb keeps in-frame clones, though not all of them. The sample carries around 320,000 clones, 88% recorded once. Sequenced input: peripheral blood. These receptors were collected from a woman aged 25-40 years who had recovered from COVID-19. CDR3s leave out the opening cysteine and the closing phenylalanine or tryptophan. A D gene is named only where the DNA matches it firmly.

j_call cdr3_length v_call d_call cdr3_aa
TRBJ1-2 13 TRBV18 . ASSPDKSLGYGYT
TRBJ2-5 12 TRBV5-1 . ASSLGAAQETQY
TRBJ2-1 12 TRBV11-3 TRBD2 ASKPSGGSDEQF
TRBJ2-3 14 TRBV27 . ASSLFSGSSTDTQY
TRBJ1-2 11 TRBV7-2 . ASSNPQDGYFS
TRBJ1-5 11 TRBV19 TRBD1 ASKGAGNQPQH
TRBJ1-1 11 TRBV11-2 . ASSILSLYEAF
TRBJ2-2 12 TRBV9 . ASSVQTNTGELF
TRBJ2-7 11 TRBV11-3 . ASSLDPGYEQY
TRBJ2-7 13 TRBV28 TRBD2 ASSVAGTTNYEQY
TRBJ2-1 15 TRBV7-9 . ASSLFSPADSYNEQF
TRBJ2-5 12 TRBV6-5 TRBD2 ASGERGGRETQY
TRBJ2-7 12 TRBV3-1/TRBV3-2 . ASSLRLAAIEQY
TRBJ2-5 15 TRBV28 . ASSLWIGRTPQETQY
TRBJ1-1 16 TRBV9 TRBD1 ASSVGVTGGYQNTEAF
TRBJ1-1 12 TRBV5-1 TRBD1 ASSLGAGGSEAF
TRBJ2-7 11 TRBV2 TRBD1 ASSEDRGLEQY
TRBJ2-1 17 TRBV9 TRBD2 ASSVGSGGKTSSYNEQF
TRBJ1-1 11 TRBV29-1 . SGQKELYTEAF
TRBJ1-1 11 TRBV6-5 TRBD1 ASLFPGGTEAF
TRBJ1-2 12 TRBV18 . ASSPETSAGSYT
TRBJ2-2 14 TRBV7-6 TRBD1 ASSPPGQGNTGELF
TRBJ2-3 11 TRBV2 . ASSEALPDTQY
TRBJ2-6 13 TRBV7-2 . ASNPTTGGANVLT
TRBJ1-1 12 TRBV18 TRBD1 ASSGQVHHTEAF
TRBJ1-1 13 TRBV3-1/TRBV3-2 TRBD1 ASSKRQGVPTEAF
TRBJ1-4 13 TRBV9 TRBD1 ASSALPGTGEKLF